These T cell receptor beta chains were read from a single sample in a study of cytomegalovirus exposure and HLA in healthy donors. The repertoire was sequenced with immunoSEQ multiplex PCR; TCRdb's copy has only in-frame clones and lacks some. The data show about 110,000 clones, roughly four fifths seen once. Sequencing was done on a sample of PBMCs. The receptors were sampled from a man aged 18 to 30 in good health and CMV-seronegative. Each CDR3 is given with its conserved first and last residue. A D gene is named only where the DNA matches it firmly. The size entry is marked missing in some rows and otherwise reads once, few, many or a size class.

V	D	length	J	size	DNA	CDR3
TRBV2	TRBD1	12	TRBJ2-7	.	TGTGCCAGCAGCACAGGGGGGCACGAGCAGTACTTC	CASSTGGHEQYF
TRBV7-3	TRBD2	20	TRBJ2-3	.	TGTGCCAGCAGCTTCCAAAGAGGTAGCGGGGTGCGGGCTGACACAGATACGCAGTATTTT	CASSFQRGSGVRADTDTQYF
TRBV25-1	TRBD1	17	TRBJ1-1	.	TGTGCCAGCAGTGGAGGGGGCGGCCTCACTTTGAACACTGAAGCTTTCTTT	CASSGGGGLTLNTEAFF
TRBV9	.	15	TRBJ2-1	.	TGTGCCAGCAGCGCCGGGACACTCGGCAACAATGAGCAGTTCTTC	CASSAGTLGNNEQFF
TRBV28	.	15	TRBJ2-2	.	TGTGCCACCAGACCCGCGGGGCGCAGGACCGGGGAGCTGTTTTTT	CATRPAGRRTGELFF
TRBV5-5	.	12	TRBJ2-7	few	TGTGCCAGCAGCTTGGGTGGGCACGAGCAGTACTTC	CASSLGGHEQYF
TRBV9	.	15	TRBJ2-7	.	TGTGCCAGCAGCGCCCCGGGACTTTTAACCTACGAGCAGTACTTC	CASSAPGLLTYEQYF
TRBV28	.	15	TRBJ2-5	.	TGTGCCAGCAGTTTGAGGCAGATCACCGTAGAGACCCAGTACTTC	CASSLRQITVETQYF
TRBV27	TRBD1	16	TRBJ1-1	.	TGTGCCAGCAGTTTATCACAGGGGGTGCCTAACACTGAAGCTTTCTTT	CASSLSQGVPNTEAFF
TRBV25-1	.	12	TRBJ2-2	.	TGTGCCAGCACCAGGGCCCCCGGGGAGCTGTTTTTT	CASTRAPGELFF
TRBV18	.	17	TRBJ2-3	.	TGTGCCAGCTCACCATCGGCCGGGTCCACCCTCACAGATACGCAGTATTTT	CASSPSAGSTLTDTQYF
TRBV6-6	.	13	TRBJ1-4	few	TGTGCCAGCGGAGAGACAGGAGGCGAAAAACTGTTTTTT	CASGETGGEKLFF
TRBV7-8	.	15	TRBJ1-3	.	TGTGCCAGCAGCTTAGCGCCGGGGGGAGGAAACACCATATATTTT	CASSLAPGGGNTIYF
TRBV6-5	TRBD1	13	TRBJ2-7	.	TGTGCCAGCAGACCTGGGACAGCCTACGAGCAGTACTTC	CASRPGTAYEQYF
TRBV5-6	.	11	TRBJ2-3	.	TGTGCCAGCAGCTTGAGCGATACGCAGTATTTT	CASSLSDTQYF
TRBV10-2	.	13	TRBJ1-2	few	TGCGCCAGCAGTGAGTTGGCCAGCTATGGCTACACCTTC	CASSELASYGYTF
TRBV7-9	.	13	TRBJ1-6	.	TGTGCCAGCAGCTTAGGGGGCGGTTCCACCCTCCACTTT	CASSLGGGSTLHF
TRBV19	.	16	TRBJ1-5	.	TGTGCCAGTAGTATGTTTGGCCCCCGGGGCAATCAGCCCCAGCATTTT	CASSMFGPRGNQPQHF
TRBV14	.	14	TRBJ2-7	.	TGTGCCAGCAGCCTGGAGGCCTTATCCGGCGAGCAGTACTTC	CASSLEALSGEQYF
TRBV15	.	15	TRBJ2-1	.	TGTGCCACCAGCAGAGTGTTAGGGGTGGGGATTGAGCAGTTCTTC	CATSRVLGVGIEQFF
TRBV4-1	.	14	TRBJ2-7	.	TGCGCCAGCAGCCAAGAAGGGGGATACTACGAGCAGTACTTC	CASSQEGGYYEQYF
TRBV14	.	14	TRBJ2-7	.	TGTGCCAGCAGACTCGGGGGTTCTGGCTACGAGCAGTACTTC	CASRLGGSGYEQYF
TRBV7-2	TRBD2	16	TRBJ2-3	.	TGTGCCAGCAGGTATAGCGGGGGGCCTTACACAGATACGCAGTATTTT	CASRYSGGPYTDTQYF
TRBV11-2	.	15	TRBJ2-5	.	TGTGCCAGCAGCCCCCCCAGCGCAGGGGTGGAGACCCAGTACTTC	CASSPPSAGVETQYF
TRBV15	TRBD1	17	TRBJ1-1	.	TGTGCCACCAGCAGACCTGGGACAGGGAACTTGGGCACTGAAGCTTTCTTT	CATSRPGTGNLGTEAFF
TRBV7-9	.	13	TRBJ2-5	.	TGTGCCAGCAGGGAGGCGCCGGGGGAGACCCAGTACTTC	CASREAPGETQYF
TRBV6-1	.	12	TRBJ2-7	.	TGTGCCAGCACCCCAGCGGTCTACGAGCAGTACTTC	CASTPAVYEQYF
TRBV19	.	14	TRBJ2-3	.	TGTGCCAGTAGTATAGGGAAGGGGACAGATACGCAGTATTTT	CASSIGKGTDTQYF
TRBV4-3	TRBD2	15	TRBJ2-3	.	TGCGCCAGCAAGAAGGCGGGGGATTACGGGGATACGCAGTATTTT	CASKKAGDYGDTQYF
TRBV7-9	TRBD1	14	TRBJ2-5	.	TGTGCCAGCAGCTTGACAGGGGGCGAAGAGACCCAGTACTTC	CASSLTGGEETQYF
TRBV6-1	TRBD2	17	TRBJ2-2	once	TGTGCCAGCAGTGCGTTAGCGGGGGGAGGAGACACCGGGGAGCTGTTTTTT	CASSALAGGGDTGELFF
TRBV7-3	TRBD1	15	TRBJ1-6	.	TGTGCCAGCAGCTTAGACAGGGCCTATAACTCACCCCTCCACTTT	CASSLDRAYNSPLHF
TRBV5-1	TRBD1	14	TRBJ2-5	.	TGCGCCAGCAGAGCGACAGGGTTACAAGAGACCCAGTACTTC	CASRATGLQETQYF
TRBV6-5	.	12	TRBJ1-1	.	TGTGCCAGCAGAACTTCGTACACTGAAGCTTTCTTT	CASRTSYTEAFF
TRBV6-1	TRBD2	17	TRBJ2-2	.	TGTGCCAGCAGTGGGGCCGTACTAGCGGGCCTGTCCGGGGAGCTGTTTTTT	CASSGAVLAGLSGELFF
TRBV5-1	.	12	TRBJ2-5	.	TGCGCCAGCAGCAGGGGGGGAGAGACCCAGTACTTC	CASSRGGETQYF
TRBV5-1	.	11	TRBJ2-7	.	TGCGCCAGCAGCTTTGCAGACGAGCAGTACTTC	CASSFADEQYF
TRBV29-1	TRBD1	21	TRBJ1-2	.	TGCAGCGTTGAGGGTCGACAGGGGGCGGAGGTGGGACAACCTTCTAACTATGGCTACACCTTC	CSVEGRQGAEVGQPSNYGYTF